Listed below are T cell receptor beta chains from one sample, sequenced in a study of CXCR3-negative and CXCR3-positive naive CD8 T cells. Using the 5' RACE reads, TCRdb records one entry per CDR3 protein without DNA. This sample's table reports roughly 63,000 distinct CDR3 sequences. Sequenced sample: naive CXCR3+ CD8+ T cells from blood. These receptors originate from a human donor in good health. Some clones in this sample may be carry-over from other donors' samples. Both conserved end residues are part of each CDR3.

j_gene: TRBJ2-1
v_gene: TRBV29-1
CDR3aa: CSVEDHLTGEAYNEQFF

j_gene: TRBJ2-7
v_gene: TRBV4-1
CDR3aa: CASSQGYGASYEQYF

j_gene: TRBJ2-7
v_gene: TRBV28
CDR3aa: CASSLRVLSYEQYF

j_gene: TRBJ2-7
v_gene: TRBV10-3
CDR3aa: CAISESRGQMPYEQYF

j_gene: TRBJ2-7
v_gene: TRBV28
CDR3aa: CASSLIMAGILYEQYF

j_gene: TRBJ2-3
v_gene: TRBV12-3/TRBV12-4
CDR3aa: CASNRGADTQYF

j_gene: TRBJ1-1
v_gene: TRBV7-9
CDR3aa: CASRGGPTEAFF

j_gene: TRBJ2-5
v_gene: TRBV6-5
CDR3aa: CASSSGPGQEFVETQYF

j_gene: TRBJ2-1
v_gene: TRBV9
CDR3aa: CASSVGASGADEQFF

j_gene: TRBJ2-1
v_gene: TRBV6-5
CDR3aa: CASSYSMGEQFF

j_gene: TRBJ2-2
v_gene: TRBV12-3/TRBV12-4
CDR3aa: CASSLQGAGELFF

j_gene: TRBJ2-7
v_gene: TRBV9
CDR3aa: CASSGSGDSYEQYF

j_gene: TRBJ2-1
v_gene: TRBV5-6
CDR3aa: CASSSAGVYNEQFF

j_gene: TRBJ2-7
v_gene: TRBV7-2
CDR3aa: CASSYTRKAVSYEQYF

j_gene: TRBJ2-7
v_gene: TRBV7-2
CDR3aa: CASSAGLTYEQYF

j_gene: TRBJ2-7
v_gene: TRBV29-1
CDR3aa: CSVLPPSSYEQYF

j_gene: TRBJ1-1
v_gene: TRBV6-2/TRBV6-3
CDR3aa: CASSYSSVTGAGYNTEAFF

j_gene: TRBJ2-5
v_gene: TRBV20-1
CDR3aa: CSARADRGQGKETQYF

j_gene: TRBJ1-2
v_gene: TRBV4-1
CDR3aa: CASSQATQGSYYGYTF

j_gene: TRBJ1-1
v_gene: TRBV29-1
CDR3aa: CSVPAPSGLGTEAFF

j_gene: TRBJ2-7
v_gene: TRBV29-1
CDR3aa: CGVAGSTYEQYF

j_gene: TRBJ2-7
v_gene: TRBV5-6
CDR3aa: CASSTDTSYHEQYF

j_gene: TRBJ2-6
v_gene: TRBV20-1
CDR3aa: CSASDRAVSGANVLTF

j_gene: TRBJ2-7
v_gene: TRBV27
CDR3aa: CASSLSGLGFSYEQYF